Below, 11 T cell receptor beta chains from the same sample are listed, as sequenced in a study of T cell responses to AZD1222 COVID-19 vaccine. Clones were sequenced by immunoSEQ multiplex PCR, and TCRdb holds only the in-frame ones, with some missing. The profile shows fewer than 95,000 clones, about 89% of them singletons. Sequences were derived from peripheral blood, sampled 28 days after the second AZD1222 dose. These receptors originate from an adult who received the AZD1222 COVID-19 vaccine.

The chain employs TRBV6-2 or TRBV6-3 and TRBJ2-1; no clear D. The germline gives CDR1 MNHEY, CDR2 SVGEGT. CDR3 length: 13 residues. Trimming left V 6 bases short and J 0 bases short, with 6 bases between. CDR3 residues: CASSLSSYNEQFF. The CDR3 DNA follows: TGTGCCAGCAGCTTGAGCTCCTACAATGAGCAGTTCTTC.

The CDR3 here is CASRARQGSTGELFF. DNA for the CDR3: TGTGCCAGCAGAGCAAGACAGGGGAGCACCGGGGAGCTGTTTTTT. The V gene is TRBV2, the J gene TRBJ2-2; 8 nucleotides align to TRBD1. Per germline, CDR1 SNHLY and CDR2 FYNNEI. The CDR3 totals 15 residues. With 6 bases clipped from V and 4 bases from J, the junction kept 7 bases outside the gene matches.

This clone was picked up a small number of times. Here the CDR3 reads CASSLKGHYGYTF. CDR3 DNA sequence: TGTGCCAGCAGTTTGAAGGGTCACTATGGCTACACCTTC. V is TRBV27 and J is TRBJ1-2; D call uncertain. Germline CDR1 and CDR2: MNHEY and SMNVEV (reference sequence). The ends were cut back, 3 bases at V and 3 bases at J, with 8 bases in the middle. CDR3 length equals 13 residues.

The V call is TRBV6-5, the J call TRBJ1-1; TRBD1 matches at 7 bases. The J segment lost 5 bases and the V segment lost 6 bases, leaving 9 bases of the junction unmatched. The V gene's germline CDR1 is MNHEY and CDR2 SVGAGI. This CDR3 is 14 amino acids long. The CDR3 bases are TGTGCCAGCAGCCCCAGGGGGGGGCTAACTGAAGCTTTCTTT. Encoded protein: CASSPRGGLTEAFF.

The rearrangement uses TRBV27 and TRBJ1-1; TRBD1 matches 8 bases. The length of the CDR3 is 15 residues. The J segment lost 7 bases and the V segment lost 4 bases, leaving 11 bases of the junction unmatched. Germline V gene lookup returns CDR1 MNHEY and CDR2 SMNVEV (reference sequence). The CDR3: CASSSPMTGANEAFF. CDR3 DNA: TGTGCCAGCAGTTCACCGATGACAGGGGCGAATGAAGCTTTCTTT.

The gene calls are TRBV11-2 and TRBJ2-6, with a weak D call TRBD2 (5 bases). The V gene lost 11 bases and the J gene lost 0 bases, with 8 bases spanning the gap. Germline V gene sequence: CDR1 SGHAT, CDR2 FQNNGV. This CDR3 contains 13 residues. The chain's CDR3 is CALGDSGANVLTF. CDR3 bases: TGTGCCCTCGGGGACTCTGGGGCCAACGTCCTGACTTTC. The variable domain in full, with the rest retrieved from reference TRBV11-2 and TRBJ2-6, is EAGVAQSPRYKIIEKRQSVAFWCNPISGHATLYWYQQILGQGPKLLIQFQNNGVVDDSQLPKDRFSAERLKGVDSTLKIQPAKLEDSAVYLCALGDSGANVLTFGAGSRLTVL.

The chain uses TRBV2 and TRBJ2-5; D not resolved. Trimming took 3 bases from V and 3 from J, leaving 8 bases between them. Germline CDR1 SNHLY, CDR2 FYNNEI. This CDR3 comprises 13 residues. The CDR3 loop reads CASSDRTEETQYF. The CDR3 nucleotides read TGTGCCAGCAGTGACAGGACGGAAGAGACCCAGTACTTC.

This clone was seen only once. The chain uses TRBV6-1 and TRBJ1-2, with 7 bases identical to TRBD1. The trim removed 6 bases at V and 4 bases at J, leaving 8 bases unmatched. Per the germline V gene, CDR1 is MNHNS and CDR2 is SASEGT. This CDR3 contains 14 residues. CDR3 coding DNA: TGTGCCAGCAGCCAGCCGACAGGGACCTATGGCTACACCTTC. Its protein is CASSQPTGTYGYTF.

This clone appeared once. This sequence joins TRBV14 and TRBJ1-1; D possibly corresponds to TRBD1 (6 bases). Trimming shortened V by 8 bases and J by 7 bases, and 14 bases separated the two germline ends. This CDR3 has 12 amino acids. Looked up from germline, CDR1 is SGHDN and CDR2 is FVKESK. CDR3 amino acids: CASGDRQVEAFF. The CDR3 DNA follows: TGTGCCAGCGGCGACAGACAGGTTGAAGCTTTCTTT.

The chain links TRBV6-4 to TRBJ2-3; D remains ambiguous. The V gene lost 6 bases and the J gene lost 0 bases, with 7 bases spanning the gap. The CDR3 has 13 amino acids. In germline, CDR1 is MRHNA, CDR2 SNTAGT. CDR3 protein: CASSADSTDTQYF. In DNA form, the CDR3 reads TGTGCCAGCAGCGCGGATAGCACAGATACGCAGTATTTT.

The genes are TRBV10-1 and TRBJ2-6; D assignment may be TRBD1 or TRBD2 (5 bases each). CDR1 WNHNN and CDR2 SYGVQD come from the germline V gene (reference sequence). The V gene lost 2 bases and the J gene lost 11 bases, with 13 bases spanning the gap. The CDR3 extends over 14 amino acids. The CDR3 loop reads CASSEGGSFDVLTF. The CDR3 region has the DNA TGCGCCAGCAGTGAGGGGGGAAGTTTCGACGTCCTGACTTTC.